This T cell receptor beta chain originates from a study of T cell responses to AZD1222 COVID-19 vaccine. Points from the study as a whole: The donors showed a predominance of white British ancestry and of females, with possible underestimation of clonal diversity. Reports say nearly half of spike-specific TCRs go after unmutated variant regions. Seropositive AZD1222 recipients at baseline numbered only 5 or 6.

The CDR3 is 13 amino acids. V lost 6 bases to trimming and J lost 6 bases, with 15 bases between them. Germline values: CDR1 MNHNY, CDR2 SVGAGI (reference sequence). Some clones are missing from TCRdb's copy, which holds only in-frame ones; the method was immunoSEQ multiplex PCR. Of approximately 130,000 clones in the sample, more than 90% were seen once. Turning to this clone: Its antigen remains unknown.

The source of this sequence is an adult who received the AZD1222 COVID-19 vaccine. The source material was peripheral blood, sampled 28 days after the second AZD1222 dose. J is TRBJ2-7 and V is TRBV6-6; D is ambiguous. DNA of the CDR3: TGTGCCAGCAGCCTTCCCAGTATGGGCGAGCAGTACTTC. Translated, it gives CASSLPSMGEQYF.